This T cell receptor (beta chain) was identified in a study of metastatic and nonmetastatic thyroid tumors (TCRdb year 2020). With respect to the entire study: Repertoires were compared across peripheral blood and tumor or nodule tissue samples from malignant and benign thyroid patients. General findings and caveats noted by the study authors: TCR beta diversity was reported as significantly higher in malignant tumors than in benign nodules, in both blood and tumor samples.

As for this clone: It has no known antigen specificity. Base quality data are lacking; no much larger clone is found one base away.

No patient had received any treatment before thyroid surgery. The study retrospectively analysed patient clinical samples collected from about 2012 to 2019 using T-cell receptor beta sequencing. Library preparation used PCR. Sequencing used an Illumina HiSeq 4000. High-throughput sequencing was used to profile the TCR beta-chain CDR3 region of every patient. From the authors' description of their analysis: CDR3 differences across clinicopathological groups were used to build a classifier for discriminating distant-metastatic papillary thyroid cancer patients. Repertoire diversity was assessed with the Shannon index, and tumor-blood repertoire similarity with the Morisita-Horn index. The public reads were run again by TCRdb, first through fastp at Q25 and then through MiXCR, and only productive beta chains were kept. TCRdb assigned the V and J calls; the authors' analysis was not used. The sample table lists about 6,000 clones, around 30% of them with a count of one. The ten biggest clones cover roughly 20% of the sample.

Sequenced: adjacent normal tissue. The TCR comes from a female donor with papillary thyroid cancer or a benign thyroid nodule (not recorded which). Some clones in this sample may be carry-over from other donors' samples.

This receptor has the CDR3 CSAGDLQGPNTEAFF. The nucleotide sequence reads TGCAGTGCTGGGGACCTTCAGGGGCCTAACACTGAAGCTTTCTTT. Recombination linked TRBV20-1 to TRBJ1-1; the best D guess is TRBD1, with 6 bases matching. Spanning cysteine to phenylalanine, the CDR3 consists of 15 amino acids. Here the CDR3 DNA is all that survives: 45 bases in frame from base 1. Per the germline V gene (reference sequence), DFQATT is the CDR1 and SNEGSKA is the CDR2. Deletion took 5 bases off V and 2 bases off J, with a span of 18 bases between the germline ends.